Listed here are 6 T cell receptor beta chains from one sample, sequenced in a study of shared clonotypes between healthy human individuals. Here immunoSEQ multiplex PCR was the method, and the copy in TCRdb shows in-frame clones only, minus some. The repertoire consists of roughly 1,000,000 clones, with roughly 74% occurring once and the leading ten covering 0.55% to 0.7%. The sample was memory CD4+ T cells from PBMCs. The subset: CD45RA-negative fraction. All receptors come from a man aged 18 to 29 in good health. Some clones in this sample may be carry-over from other donors' samples.

The chain joins TRBV6-5 to TRBJ1-1, with D unclear. Trimming removed 6 bases from V and 0 bases from J, with 5 bases in between. Looked up from germline, CDR1 is MNHEY and CDR2 is SVGAGI. The CDR3 sequence is 12 residues long. CDR3 bases: TGTGCCAGCAGGTCTTTGAACACTGAAGCTTTCTTT. This sequence encodes CASRSLNTEAFF.

The chain links TRBV7-2 to TRBJ2-4; D unclear. Germline CDR1 SGHTA, CDR2 FQGNSA. V was shortened by 1 base and J by 4 bases, with 5 bases between the two germline ends. The CDR3 runs to 13 residues. The CDR3 DNA is TGTGCCAGCAGCTTAGATCAGAAAAACATTCAGTACTTC. Encoded protein: CASSLDQKNIQYF.

J is TRBJ2-7 and V is TRBV28, with 14 bases identical to TRBD2. The CDR3 consists of 17 residues. The germline V gene encodes CDR1 MDHEN and CDR2 SYDVKM. Trimming removed 5 bases from V and 5 bases from J; junction bases left unmatched: 11. This chain's CDR3 is CASSPGLAGAPRNEQYF. For the CDR3, the DNA is TGTGCCAGCAGTCCGGGACTAGCGGGAGCCCCGCGCAACGAGCAGTACTTC. Full variable domain (missing parts from reference TRBV28 and TRBJ2-7): DVKVTQSSRYLVKRTGEKVFLECVQDMDHENMFWYRQDPGLGLRLIYFSYDVKMKEKGDIPEGYSVSREKKERFSLILESASTNQTSMYLCASSPGLAGAPRNEQYFGPGTRLTVT.

The chain couples TRBV18 to TRBJ2-7; TRBD2 matches at 8 bases. CDR3 length: 15 amino acids. The V gene end was trimmed by 3 bases and the J gene end by 4 bases; junction bases not matched to a gene: 8. The germline V gene has CDR1 KGHSH and CDR2 LQKENI. The CDR3 sequence is CASSPLRTSYYEQYF. The CDR3 region has the DNA TGTGCCAGCTCACCTTTAAGGACTAGCTATTACGAGCAGTACTTC.

The chain employs TRBV29-1 and TRBJ2-3; D perhaps matches TRBD2 (6 bases). CDR1 SQVTM and CDR2 ANQGSEA come from the germline V gene. Trimming removed 2 bases at V and 4 bases at J, with 13 bases between. The CDR3 length is 14 residues. The CDR3 sequence is CSVERGRQPDTQYF. The CDR3, as DNA: TGCAGCGTTGAACGGGGGAGGCAACCAGATACGCAGTATTTT.

This clone appeared a few times. Within the sample, other DNA sequences also encode this same CDR3. The chain is built from TRBV27 and TRBJ1-1, with D maybe TRBD1 (5 bases). This CDR3 has 13 residues. Germline V lookup: CDR1 MNHEY, CDR2 SMNVEV (reference sequence). The ends were cut back, 3 bases at V and 5 bases at J, with 10 bases in the middle. Here the CDR3 reads CASSLGEGTEAFF. CDR3 sequence (DNA): TGTGCCAGCAGTTTGGGGGAGGGTACTGAAGCTTTCTTT.